The 23 T cell receptor beta chains below were found in one sample sequenced in a study of T-cell reconstitution after alpha-beta-depleted transplantation in children. During its preparation, the TCRbeta library received unique molecular identifiers. TCRdb recomputed calls from the PCR reads with MiXCR, one row per CDR3 protein. The data show about 500,000 distinct CDR3 sequences, approximately 32% seen once. Sample: PBMCs from the stem cell graft donor, taken from the stem cell graft. Receptors originate from a human donor who donated a stem cell graft to a child with aplastic anemia.

The V and J genes are TRBV25-1 and TRBJ2-5, with 8 bases fitting TRBD1. V was pared by 5 bases and J by 5 bases, with 10 bases of the junction left unmatched. The CDR3 is 15 amino acids. From germline, CDR1 is MGHDK and CDR2 SYGVNS. The CDR3 region has the DNA TGTGCCAGCAGTAACCCCGGGACAGGCTTGGAGACCCAGTACTTC. This translates into CASSNPGTGLETQYF.

This chain joins TRBV5-5 and TRBJ2-3; tentatively, D is TRBD2 (5 bases). CDR3 length: 15 residues. Trimming shortened V by 2 bases and J by 0 bases, and 10 bases separated the two germline ends. The germline V gene has CDR1 SGHKS and CDR2 YYEKEE (reference sequence). The CDR3 spells CASSFGIGSTDTQYF. CDR3 coding DNA: TGTGCCAGCAGCTTCGGGATCGGTAGCACAGATACGCAGTATTTT.

The chain couples TRBV6-6 to TRBJ1-2, with D maybe TRBD1 (6 bases). In germline, CDR1 is MNHNY, CDR2 SVGAGI (reference sequence). The CDR3 has 13 residues. V gave up 6 bases and J gave up 4 bases, with 12 bases separating them. This CDR3 is CASRLQGIYGYTF. In DNA form, the CDR3 reads TGTGCCAGCAGGCTACAGGGAATCTATGGCTACACCTTC.

This clonotype was observed a handful of times. The CDR3 loop reads CASSLDGDPWDTQYF. As DNA, the CDR3 is TGCGCCAGCAGCTTGGACGGGGACCCTTGGGATACGCAGTATTTT. V gene TRBV5-1 combines with J gene TRBJ2-3; D may correspond to TRBD1 or TRBD2 (5 bases each). V was cut by 0 bases and J by 6 bases, with 14 bases left in between. The length of the CDR3 is 15 residues. CDR1 and CDR2 (germline): SGHRS, YFSETQ.

This clonotype has a single count. The CDR3 does not close with the conserved phenylalanine or tryptophan, likely indicating a read error. The chain carries TRBV2 and TRBJ2-7; the D gene is possibly TRBD2 (5 bases). Trimming stripped 3 bases from V and 2 bases from J, with 20 bases between. This CDR3 comprises 17 residues. Germline V gene sequence: CDR1 SNHLY, CDR2 FYNNEI. CDR3 in amino acids: CASSDQRVVAITYEQYI. CDR3 nucleotide sequence: TGTGCCAGCAGTGACCAAAGGGTAGTAGCGATAACCTACGAGCAGTACATC.

This clonotype was counted a few times. V gene TRBV7-3 combines with J gene TRBJ2-1, with 10 bases fitting TRBD1. The V segment lost 1 base and the J segment 7 bases; nucleotides outside the gene matches: 1. The CDR3 is 14 amino acids. Germline assignment: CDR1 SGHTA and CDR2 FQGTGA. The CDR3 nucleotides are TGTGCCAGCAGCTTAATGGGACAGGGGAATGAGCAGTTCTTC. It translates to CASSLMGQGNEQFF.

The rearrangement joins TRBV9 to TRBJ2-1; D may be TRBD1 or TRBD2 (5 bases each). The CDR3 has 17 residues. CDR1 and CDR2 (germline): SGDLS, YYNGEE. Trimming cost V 2 bases and J 2 bases, with 17 bases left between them. Here the CDR3 reads CASSVETGAVAYNEQFF. The CDR3 DNA follows: TGTGCCAGCAGCGTGGAAACCGGGGCAGTCGCCTACAATGAGCAGTTCTTC.

The chain has TRBV3-1 and TRBJ2-5; weak D call: TRBD2 (5 bases). The germline CDR1 and CDR2 sequences are LGHDT and YNNKEL (reference sequence). V was shortened by 0 bases and J by 14 bases, with 16 bases between the two germline ends. There are 13 residues in the CDR3. The CDR3 sequence: CASSQDSPGFPYF. The CDR3 DNA sequence: TGTGCCAGCAGCCAAGATTCCCCGGGGTTTCCTTACTTC.

This clonotype was counted a few times. CDR3 coding DNA: TGTGCCAGCAGGCTCGGCCGAATAGCGTCACCCCTCCACTTT. It encodes CASRLGRIASPLHF. The chain carries TRBV6-1 and TRBJ1-6; D remains unclear. The CDR3 sequence is 14 residues long. Germline assignment: CDR1 MNHNS and CDR2 SASEGT. Trimming left V 6 bases short and J 10 bases short, with 16 bases between.

The chain links TRBV7-6 to TRBJ2-3; perhaps D is TRBD1 or TRBD2 (5 bases each). Trimming removed 5 bases from V and 1 base from J, with 7 bases in between. Germline V gene sequence: CDR1 SGHVS, CDR2 FNYEAQ. The CDR3 is 13 residues long. CDR3 sequence reads: CASSRDRTDTQYF. Here the CDR3 DNA reads TGTGCCAGCAGCCGGGACCGCACAGATACGCAGTATTTT.

This clonotype has just a few counts. V gene TRBV11-2 combines with J gene TRBJ1-5, with 8 bases lining up with TRBD1. The V gene's germline CDR1 is SGHAT and CDR2 FQNNGV. V dropped 5 bases and J dropped 4; count of bases not matched to a gene: 19. The CDR3 has 19 residues. Here the CDR3 reads CASSLAGVQGVTRNQPQHF. For the CDR3, the DNA is TGTGCCAGCAGCCTCGCTGGCGTACAGGGGGTGACCCGTAATCAGCCCCAGCATTTT.

The sample holds one count of this clonotype. The chain is built from TRBV11-2 and TRBJ1-1; D remains unclear. Germline CDR1 and CDR2: SGHAT and FQNNGV. The ends were cut back, 1 base at V and 1 base at J, with 7 bases in the middle. The CDR3 contains 14 residues. In nucleotides, the CDR3 is TGTGCCAGCAGCTTAGTTCCGGCGAACACTGAAGCTTTCTTT. Amino acids: CASSLVPANTEAFF. Combining the CDR3 with reference TRBV11-2 and TRBJ1-1 gives the whole variable domain EAGVAQSPRYKIIEKRQSVAFWCNPISGHATLYWYQQILGQGPKLLIQFQNNGVVDDSQLPKDRFSAERLKGVDSTLKIQPAKLEDSAVYLCASSLVPANTEAFFGQGTRLTVV.

This clonotype came up a few times. The chain recombines TRBV6-5 with TRBJ2-7; TRBD1 aligns across 7 bases. The CDR3 consists of 14 residues. J gave up 5 bases and V 2 bases, and 6 bases lay outside the gene matches. Germline-derived CDR1 and CDR2 are MNHEY and SVGAGI. CDR3 residues: CASSYRGHLNEQYF. CDR3 in DNA: TGTGCCAGCAGTTACAGGGGGCATCTGAACGAGCAGTACTTC.

This clonotype occurred a few times. This rearrangement joins TRBV29-1 to TRBJ1-1; D is unresolved. Germline lookup yields CDR1 SQVTM and CDR2 ANQGSEA. The CDR3 covers 12 residues. Trimming cost V 0 bases and J 8 bases, with 10 bases left between them. This CDR3 reads CSVEEAQREAFF. DNA of the CDR3: TGCAGCGTTGAAGAGGCACAGCGGGAAGCTTTCTTT.

The gene calls are TRBV12-3 or TRBV12-4 and TRBJ1-1, with D unclear. This CDR3 has 11 residues. Trimming removed 5 bases at V and 10 bases at J, with 11 bases between. The CDR3 nucleotides are TGTGCCAGCAGTGCCGACATCGCAGCTTTCTTT. This sequence encodes CASSADIAAFF.

The chain joins TRBV11-2 to TRBJ2-5; D might be TRBD1 (6 bases). There are 15 residues in the CDR3. The V gene lost 0 bases and the J gene lost 2 bases, with 10 bases spanning the gap. From germline, CDR1 is SGHAT and CDR2 FQNNGV. CDR3: CASSLEWGPQETQYF. The DNA for the CDR3 is TGTGCCAGCAGCTTAGAATGGGGGCCGCAAGAGACCCAGTACTTC.

CDR3 sequence (DNA): TGCAGTGCTAGAGGGACAGGGGGAGGTTTGATCGCTTTCTTT. Its protein is CSARGTGGGLIAFF. V gene TRBV20-1 combines with J gene TRBJ1-1; 10 nucleotides match TRBD1. Losses at the gene ends were 1 base for V and 11 bases for J; bases not matched to a gene: 10. The CDR3 is made up of 14 amino acids. The germline V gene has CDR1 DFQATT and CDR2 SNEGSKA (reference sequence).

CDR3 nucleotide sequence: TGCGCCAGCAGCTTGGCCGGGCTCAGGGTCACCGGGGAGCTGTTTTTT. It translates to CASSLAGLRVTGELFF. The V gene is TRBV5-1, the J gene TRBJ2-2, with D possibly matching TRBD1 (5 bases). The CDR3 is 16 amino acids. The germline gives CDR1 SGHRS, CDR2 YFSETQ. Deletions cut 0 bases from V and 4 bases from J, with 13 bases between.

The chain combines TRBV21-1 with TRBJ1-5; the table's D call, TRBD1, was not checked against the DNA. TRBV21-1 is shown as a pseudogene. The CDR3 is 20 amino acids. In DNA form, the CDR3 reads TGTGCCAGCAGCAAAGCGCTTTCAGTCCCGGGACAGGGGGACCTAGGCCCCCAGCATTTT. Its translation is CASSKALSVPGQGDLGPQHF.

J is TRBJ2-7 and V is TRBV7-2; D is perhaps TRBD1 or TRBD2 (5 bases each). The germline gives CDR1 SGHTA, CDR2 FQGNSA. The CDR3 extends over 14 amino acids. The CDR3 region has the DNA TGTGCCAGCAGCCCGCCGGGACGGAGCTACGAGAAGTACGTC. This sequence encodes CASSPPGRSYEKYV.

The gene calls are TRBV5-6 and TRBJ2-3, with 14 bases that match TRBD2. Germline values: CDR1 SGHDT, CDR2 YYEEEE. Trimming removed 4 bases from V and 4 bases from J; junction bases left unmatched: 5. The CDR3 runs 16 residues. CDR3 sequence (DNA): TGTGCCAGCAGCAGGGGGACTAGCGGGAGTGCAGATACGCAGTATTTT. Protein sequence: CASSRGTSGSADTQYF.

The CDR3 coding sequence is TGCAGTGCTAGACAGGGCGGGGGGAATGAGCCCCAGCATTTT. This codes for CSARQGGGNEPQHF. This chain connects TRBV20-1 to TRBJ1-5; TRBD1 is a possible D gene (5 bases). The length of the CDR3 is 14 residues. V was clipped by 2 bases and J by 8 bases, with 16 bases between them. CDR1 and CDR2 (germline): DFQATT, SNEGSKA (reference sequence).

This clonotype was picked up a small number of times. The gene calls are TRBV25-1 and TRBJ2-4; D call uncertain. Trimming stripped 5 bases from V and 0 bases from J, with 11 bases between. The CDR3 spans 15 residues. Per germline, CDR1 MGHDK and CDR2 SYGVNS. The CDR3 is CASSHRAGAKNIQYF. The CDR3 DNA sequence: TGTGCCAGCAGTCATAGGGCAGGAGCCAAAAACATTCAGTACTTC.